These 30 T cell receptor beta chains came from one sample sequenced in a study of OX40 agonist ivuxolimab in advanced cancers. Method: immunoSEQ multiplex PCR; TCRdb's copy keeps in-frame clones and lacks some. The sample contains over 60,000 clones, approximately 94% of which appear only once. The material sequenced was CD4+ or CD8+ T cells sorted from blood, taken in a trial of the OX40 agonist ivuxolimab. These TCRs come from an adult with an advanced solid tumor such as melanoma, head and neck, liver or kidney cancer.

This clone was counted once. The J gene is TRBJ2-7, the V gene TRBV27; 8 bases match TRBD2. V was pared by 5 bases and J by 3 bases, with 15 bases of the junction left unmatched. Germline loops: CDR1 MNHEY, CDR2 SMNVEV (reference sequence). The CDR3 is 17 residues long. The CDR3 region has the DNA TGTGCCAGCAGTCCGTACGGCTTTAGCGGGATTAACTACGAGCAGTACTTC. The encoded protein is CASSPYGFSGINYEQYF.

This sequence joins TRBV9 and TRBJ1-1; D is unresolved. The germline V and J ends were trimmed by 0 bases and 8 bases, with 8 bases remaining between them. CDR3 length: 12 residues. Germline CDR1 is SGDLS and CDR2 is YYNGEE. CDR3: CASSVGTTEAFF. The CDR3 DNA reads as TGTGCCAGCAGCGTAGGGACGACCGAAGCTTTCTTT.

The rearrangement links TRBV5-5 to TRBJ2-3, with TRBD2 matching 8 bases. V lost 1 base to trimming and J lost 5 bases; unmatched junction nucleotides: 6. CDR1 and CDR2 from the germline V gene are SGHKS and YYEKEE (reference sequence). This CDR3 spans 15 amino acids. DNA for the CDR3: TGTGCCAGCAGCTTGTTACCCGGGAGGGTAGATACGCAGTATTTT. Translating gives CASSLLPGRVDTQYF.

The chain links TRBV7-2 to TRBJ1-1; tentative D call: TRBD1 (5 bases). V lost 1 base to trimming and J lost 8 bases, with 8 bases between them. The germline V gene has CDR1 SGHTA and CDR2 FQGNSA. The CDR3 sequence is 12 residues long. CDR3 amino acids: CASSLDRTEAFF. In DNA form, the CDR3 reads TGTGCCAGCAGCTTAGATAGGACAGAAGCTTTCTTT.

The chain employs TRBV4-3 and TRBJ1-2, with 8 nucleotides matching TRBD1. The V and J ends lost 4 bases and 0 bases, in that order; junction bases with no gene match: 1. In germline, CDR1 is LGHNA, CDR2 YSLEER. The CDR3 extends over 14 amino acids. Here the CDR3 DNA reads TGCGCCAGCAGCCGGGACAGGCCTAACTATGGCTACACCTTC. Translation: CASSRDRPNYGYTF.

The chain combines TRBV10-3 with TRBJ1-1; TRBD1 might be the D (6 bases). V lost 2 bases, J lost 5 bases, and 6 bases lay in between. The CDR3 length is 12 residues. Germline V gene data show CDR1 as ENHRY and CDR2 as SYGVKD. DNA of the CDR3: TGTGCCATCAGTGAGCAGGGGACTGAAGCTTTCTTT. This sequence encodes CAISEQGTEAFF.

This chain links TRBV4-1 with TRBJ1-2; D might be TRBD1 (5 bases). The CDR3 length is 13 residues. Germline CDR1 reads MGHRA; CDR2 reads YSYEKL. V was pared by 1 base and J by 5 bases, with 8 bases between. In DNA, the CDR3 is TGCGCCAGCAGCCAAGCCGGGGGATATGGCTACACCTTC. Amino acid sequence: CASSQAGGYGYTF.

The chain couples TRBV19 to TRBJ2-1; the D is unclear. This CDR3 region has 14 residues. CDR1 and CDR2 from the germline V gene are LNHDA and SQIVND (reference sequence). V was clipped by 3 bases and J by 6 bases, with 12 bases between them. The CDR3 DNA sequence: TGTGCCAGTAGTATGCAGGCGGCCGCCAATGAGCAGTTCTTC. This encodes CASSMQAAANEQFF.

The chain is built from TRBV14 and TRBJ2-1; a possible D gene is TRBD2 (6 bases). The V gene's germline CDR1 is SGHDN and CDR2 FVKESK. The CDR3 runs to 18 residues. The V end was cut by 0 bases, the J end by 5 bases, with 20 bases between. CDR3 amino acids: CASSQETIWDWADNEQFF. The CDR3 DNA sequence: TGTGCCAGCAGCCAAGAGACTATATGGGACTGGGCCGACAATGAGCAGTTCTTC.

The chain is built from TRBV6-5 and TRBJ2-3; no clear D. V was cut by 0 bases and J by 6 bases, with 10 bases left in between. Germline CDR1 reads MNHEY; CDR2 reads SVGAGI. CDR3 length: 14 residues. CDR3 region: CASSYSVTPDTQYF. CDR3 coding DNA: TGTGCCAGCAGTTACTCTGTAACTCCCGATACGCAGTATTTT.

The chain carries TRBV14 and TRBJ2-2; a weak D match, TRBD2 (6 bases). Germline CDR1 and CDR2: SGHDN and FVKESK. The CDR3 totals 15 residues. Trimming took off 3 bases at V and 2 bases at J, with 10 bases between the two ends. In nucleotides, the CDR3 is TGTGCCAGCAGCCAGGGACTTGTAAACACCGGGGAGCTGTTTTTT. It is translated as CASSQGLVNTGELFF.

The V call is TRBV19, the J call TRBJ1-4, with D perhaps matching TRBD1 (5 bases). CDR1 and CDR2 from the germline V gene are LNHDA and SQIVND (reference sequence). CDR3 length: 16 amino acids. The V end lost 0 bases, the J end lost 5 bases, and 13 bases lay between the germline ends. The DNA for the CDR3 is TGTGCCAGTAGTATAGATTCCAACCGGGACAATGAAAAACTGTTTTTT. This sequence encodes CASSIDSNRDNEKLFF.

V usage is TRBV6-5 and J usage is TRBJ2-7, with D tentatively TRBD1 or TRBD2 (5 bases each). CDR3 length equals 11 residues. Germline assignment: CDR1 MNHEY and CDR2 SVGAGI. V dropped 11 bases and J dropped 9 bases, with 17 bases sitting between them. CDR3 bases: TGTGCCTCCCGTTTCGGGGACGCGCAGTACTTC. Translation gives CASRFGDAQYF.

This sequence joins TRBV7-9 and TRBJ2-7, with 8 positions matching TRBD2. The CDR3 has 13 residues. V trimming: 1 base; J trimming: 6 bases; junction bases outside the gene matches: 2. Germline CDR1 and CDR2: SEHNR and FQNEAQ (reference sequence). CDR3 in DNA: TGTGCCAGCAGCTTAGGCGGGACTAGCGAGCAGTACTTC. Amino acid sequence: CASSLGGTSEQYF.

The chain combines TRBV4-2 with TRBJ2-4; TRBD2 might be the D (6 bases). Between the trimmed V and J ends, which lost 4 bases and 5 bases, there was a span of 9 bases. In germline, CDR1 is LGHNA, CDR2 YNFKEQ. The CDR3 has 13 amino acids. CDR3 DNA: TGTGCCAGCAGCCCGACGGGAGAAAACATTCAGTACTTC. Translated, it gives CASSPTGENIQYF.

V usage is TRBV7-8 and J usage is TRBJ1-2; TRBD1 is a possible D gene (5 bases). The V and J ends lost 5 bases and 2 bases respectively, with 9 bases between them. Germline loops: CDR1 SGHVS, CDR2 FQNEAQ. The CDR3 spans 13 residues. The CDR3 region is CASSPDTNYGYTF. CDR3 nucleotides: TGTGCCAGCAGCCCGGACACGAACTATGGCTACACCTTC.

The V and J genes are TRBV7-9 and TRBJ2-7, with D unclear. With 5 bases removed from V and 3 bases from J, the gap between germline ends came to 11 bases. The germline V gene encodes CDR1 SEHNR and CDR2 FQNEAQ (reference sequence). The CDR3 is 13 residues long. The CDR3 coding sequence is TGTGCCAGCAGCCGTCCGGGCGACTACGAGCAGTACTTC. Translation: CASSRPGDYEQYF. Full variable domain (outside the CDR3, taken from reference TRBV7-9 and TRBJ2-7): DTGVSQNPRHKITKRGQNVTFRCDPISEHNRLYWYRQTLGQGPEFLTYFQNEAQLEKSRLLSDRFSAERPKGSFSTLEIQRTEQGDSAMYLCASSRPGDYEQYFGPGTRLTVT.

V and J are TRBV27 and TRBJ2-7; 8 nucleotides match TRBD2. Germline values: CDR1 MNHEY, CDR2 SMNVEV (reference sequence). The CDR3 loop spans 17 amino acids. The junction had 14 bases not matched to a gene; V was cut back by 6 bases and J by 1 base. This chain's CDR3 is CASSPIETGTSSYEQYF. CDR3 bases: TGTGCCAGCAGCCCGATTGAAACCGGGACTAGTTCCTACGAGCAGTACTTC.

The chain is built from TRBV4-3 and TRBJ2-3; D may be TRBD1 (7 bases). This CDR3 comprises 17 residues. Trimming stripped 0 bases from V and 0 bases from J, with 13 bases between. Germline-derived CDR1 and CDR2 are LGHNA and YSLEER. The CDR3 DNA is TGCGCCAGCAGCCAAGATATCGCGGGACAGAGCACAGATACGCAGTATTTT. Translation gives CASSQDIAGQSTDTQYF.

The V call is TRBV11-2, the J call TRBJ1-1; unclear D gene. Germline CDR1 and CDR2: SGHAT and FQNNGV. The CDR3 sequence is 13 residues long. The germline V and J ends were trimmed by 5 bases and 2 bases, with 9 bases remaining between them. The CDR3 spells CASSPPENTEAFF. In DNA form, the CDR3 reads TGTGCCAGCAGCCCGCCAGAAAACACTGAAGCTTTCTTT.

The chain joins TRBV28 to TRBJ2-7; D unclear. CDR3 size: 16 residues. Germline V gives CDR1 MDHEN, CDR2 SYDVKM. V lost 5 bases and J 2 bases, leaving 19 bases between the germline ends. The CDR3 spells CASSLPASYPAYEQYF. In nucleotides, the CDR3 is TGTGCCAGCAGTCTTCCCGCCAGTTACCCCGCCTACGAGCAGTACTTC.

The chain joins TRBV5-1 to TRBJ1-3; TRBD1 matches 9 bases. Trimming removed 0 bases from V and 0 bases from J; junction bases left unmatched: 4. Germline assignment: CDR1 SGHRS and CDR2 YFSETQ. The CDR3 loop spans 17 amino acids. Written as DNA, the CDR3 is TGCGCCAGCAGCTTGGGTGGGACAGGGAGCTCTGGAAACACCATATATTTT. It translates to CASSLGGTGSSGNTIYF.

The CDR3 reads CASSEPTGYEQYF. The CDR3 DNA reads as TGTGCCAGCAGTGAGCCCACAGGGTACGAGCAGTACTTC. The chain has TRBV2 and TRBJ2-7; tentatively, D is TRBD1 (6 bases). The CDR3 is 13 residues long. Germline V CDR1 and CDR2: SNHLY, FYNNEI. V shed 3 bases and J shed 4 bases, with 10 bases lying between them. Supplemented by reference TRBV2 and TRBJ2-7, the full variable domain reads EPEVTQTPSHQVTQMGQEVILRCVPISNHLYFYWYRQILGQKVEFLVSFYNNEISEKSEIFDDQFSVERPDGSNFTLKIRSTKLEDSAMYFCASSEPTGYEQYFGPGTRLTVT.

The chain is built from TRBV6-5 and TRBJ2-3; 9 bases fit TRBD2. The CDR3 length is 15 residues. Looked up from germline, CDR1 is MNHEY and CDR2 is SVGAGI. V gave up 5 bases and J gave up 1 base; unmatched junction bases: 4. As DNA, the CDR3 is TGTGCCAGCAGTCTTCGGACTAGCGGCACAGATACGCAGTATTTT. Protein product: CASSLRTSGTDTQYF.

The chain combines TRBV5-6 with TRBJ2-3; 9 bases map to TRBD1. The germline CDR1 and CDR2 sequences are SGHDT and YYEEEE. The CDR3 runs 15 residues. V was clipped by 4 bases and J by 3 bases; unmatched bases: 6. In DNA, the CDR3 is TGTGCCAGCAGCCCGGGACAGGGCCTTACAGATACGCAGTATTTT. Its translation is CASSPGQGLTDTQYF.

The rearrangement links TRBV6-5 to TRBJ2-7; maybe TRBD1 (5 bases). Germline CDR1 MNHEY, CDR2 SVGAGI. The ends were cut back, 0 bases at V and 7 bases at J, with 13 bases in the middle. The CDR3 spans 14 residues. The CDR3 DNA reads as TGTGCCAGCAGTTACTCGGAGTCAGGGCGGGAGCAGTACTTC. Residues: CASSYSESGREQYF.

The chain links TRBV4-1 to TRBJ2-7; TRBD2 aligns across 8 bases. V was pared by 1 base and J by 4 bases, with 9 bases of the junction left unmatched. In germline, CDR1 is MGHRA, CDR2 YSYEKL. This CDR3 spans 16 amino acids. CDR3 region: CASSQVAAGETYEQYF. CDR3 sequence (DNA): TGCGCCAGCAGCCAAGTCGCAGCGGGAGAGACGTACGAGCAGTACTTC.

This clone was seen a single time. The chain has TRBV6-5 and TRBJ1-2; weak D call: TRBD1 (5 bases). Germline CDR1 and CDR2: MNHEY and SVGAGI. V lost 7 bases, J lost 2 bases, and 11 bases lay in between. This CDR3 has 13 residues. For the CDR3, the DNA is TGTGCCAGCATGGAGGGGATGAACTATGGCTACACCTTC. It yields the protein CASMEGMNYGYTF.

The chain recombines TRBV6-1 with TRBJ1-2, with D unresolved. Germline CDR1 reads MNHNS; CDR2 reads SASEGT. Trimming pared 1 base from V and 1 base from J, leaving 10 bases between. CDR3 length equals 15 residues. The CDR3 DNA reads TGTGCCAGCAGTGAAGGGGTAGAGGGTAACTATGGCTACACCTTC. Protein product: CASSEGVEGNYGYTF.

The chain combines TRBV9 with TRBJ1-4; 10 bases line up with TRBD1. Trimming removed 7 bases from V and 4 bases from J; junction bases left unmatched: 4. Germline V gene sequence: CDR1 SGDLS, CDR2 YYNGEE. This CDR3 is built from 14 residues. CDR3 loop: CASGGTGDNEKLFF. For the CDR3, the DNA is TGTGCCAGCGGGGGGACAGGGGATAATGAAAAACTGTTTTTT.